This T cell receptor beta chain comes out of a study of human T cells and chemical hapten exposure. This clonotype was seen repeatedly, ten times or more. Its target is not known. TCRdb re-called the RACE reads with MiXCR, one entry per CDR3 protein. Of roughly 53,000 distinct CDR3 sequences listed, more than 9.5% are singletons. Study-level points and caveats: Patch test scores rose with PT1 expanded TCR counts, a positive correlation.

The time point here: patch test 3, about 24 weeks after DPC sensitization. Treatment given: therapeutic diphenylcyclopropenone sensitization with weekly scalp DPC. The CDR3 is 21 residues long. The V gene's germline CDR1 is MGHRA and CDR2 YSYEKL. The trim removed 3 bases at V and 2 bases at J, leaving 24 bases unmatched. The J gene is TRBJ2-7, the V gene TRBV4-1; 8 nucleotides agree with TRBD1. The receptor was derived from a woman between 35 and 50 years old with alopecia areata. Some clones in this sample may be carry-over from other donors' samples. Here the sequenced sample was whole blood, taken in connection with sensitization to the hapten diphenylcyclopropenone (DPC). The chain's CDR3 is CASSHFGGNPDRGSRPYEQYF. As DNA, the CDR3 is TGCGCCAGCAGCCACTTCGGAGGCAACCCTGACAGGGGTTCTCGTCCCTACGAGCAGTACTTC.